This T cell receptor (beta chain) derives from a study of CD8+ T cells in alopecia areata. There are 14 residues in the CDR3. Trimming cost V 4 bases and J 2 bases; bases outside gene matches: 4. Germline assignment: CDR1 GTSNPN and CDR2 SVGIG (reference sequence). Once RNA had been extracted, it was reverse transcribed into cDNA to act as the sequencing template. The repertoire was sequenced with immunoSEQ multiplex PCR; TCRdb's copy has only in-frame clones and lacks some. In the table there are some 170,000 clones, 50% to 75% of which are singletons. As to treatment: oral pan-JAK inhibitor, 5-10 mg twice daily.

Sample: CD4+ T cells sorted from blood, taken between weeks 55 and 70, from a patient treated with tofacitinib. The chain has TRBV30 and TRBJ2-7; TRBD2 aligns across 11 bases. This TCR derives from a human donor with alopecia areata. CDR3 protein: CAWKLAGDPYEQYF. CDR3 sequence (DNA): TGTGCCTGGAAACTAGCGGGGGATCCCTACGAGCAGTACTTC.